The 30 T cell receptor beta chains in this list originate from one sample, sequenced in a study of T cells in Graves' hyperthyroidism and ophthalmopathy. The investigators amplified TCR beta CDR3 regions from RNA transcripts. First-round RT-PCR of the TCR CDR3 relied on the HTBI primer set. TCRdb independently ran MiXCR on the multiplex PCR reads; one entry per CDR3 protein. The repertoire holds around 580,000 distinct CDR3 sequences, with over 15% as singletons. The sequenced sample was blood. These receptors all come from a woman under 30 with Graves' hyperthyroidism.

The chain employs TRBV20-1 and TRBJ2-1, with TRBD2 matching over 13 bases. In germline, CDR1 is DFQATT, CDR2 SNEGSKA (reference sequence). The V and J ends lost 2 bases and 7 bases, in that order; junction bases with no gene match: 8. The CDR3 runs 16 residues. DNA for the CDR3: TGCAGTGCTAGACCACTAGCGGGAGGGCCTATTAATGAGCAGTTCTTC. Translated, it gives CSARPLAGGPINEQFF.

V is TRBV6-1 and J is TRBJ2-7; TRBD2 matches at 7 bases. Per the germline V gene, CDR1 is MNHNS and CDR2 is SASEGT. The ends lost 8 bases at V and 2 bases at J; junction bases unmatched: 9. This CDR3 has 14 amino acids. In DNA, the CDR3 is TGTGCCAGCGGTGGCGGGGGATTGGCCTACGAGCAGTACTTC. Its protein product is CASGGGGLAYEQYF.

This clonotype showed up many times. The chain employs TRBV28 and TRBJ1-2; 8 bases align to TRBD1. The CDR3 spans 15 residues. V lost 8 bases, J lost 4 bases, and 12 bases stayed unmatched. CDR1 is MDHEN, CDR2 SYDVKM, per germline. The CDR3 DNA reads TGTGCCAGCGGATCTCAGGGGGCTGGTAGCTATGGCTACACCTTC. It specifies CASGSQGAGSYGYTF.

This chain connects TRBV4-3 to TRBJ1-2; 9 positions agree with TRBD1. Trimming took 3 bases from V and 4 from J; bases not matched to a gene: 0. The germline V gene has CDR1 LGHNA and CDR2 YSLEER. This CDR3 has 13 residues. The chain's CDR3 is CASSQTGGYGYTF. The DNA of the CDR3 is TGCGCCAGCAGCCAGACAGGGGGCTATGGCTACACCTTC.

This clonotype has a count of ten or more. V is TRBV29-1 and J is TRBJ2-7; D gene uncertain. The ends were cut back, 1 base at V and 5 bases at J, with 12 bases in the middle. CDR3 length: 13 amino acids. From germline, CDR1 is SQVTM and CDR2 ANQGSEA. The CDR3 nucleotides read TGCAGCGTTGAAGTCCTAGGGATCCACGAGCAGTACTTC. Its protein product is CSVEVLGIHEQYF.

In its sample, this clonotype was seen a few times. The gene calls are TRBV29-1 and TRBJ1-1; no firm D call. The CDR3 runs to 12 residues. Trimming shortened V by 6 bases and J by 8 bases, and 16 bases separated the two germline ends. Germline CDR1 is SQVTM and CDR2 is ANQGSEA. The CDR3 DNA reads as TGCAGCGTCCAGGTTTTCGGGTCCGAAGCTTTCTTT. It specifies CSVQVFGSEAFF.

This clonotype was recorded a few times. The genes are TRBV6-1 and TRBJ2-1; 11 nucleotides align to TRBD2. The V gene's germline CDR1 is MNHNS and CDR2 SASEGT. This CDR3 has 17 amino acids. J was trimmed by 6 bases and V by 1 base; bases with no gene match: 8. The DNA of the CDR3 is TGTGCCAGCAGTGAAGGTTTTGCTAGCGGGAGGAGCAATGAGCAGTTCTTC. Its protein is CASSEGFASGRSNEQFF.

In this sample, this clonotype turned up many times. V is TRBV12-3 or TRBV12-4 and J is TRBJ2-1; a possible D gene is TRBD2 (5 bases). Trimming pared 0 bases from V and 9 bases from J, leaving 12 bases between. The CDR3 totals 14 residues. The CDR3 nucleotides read TGTGCCAGCAGTTTAGCGGGAGTACGTGGTGAGCAGTTCTTC. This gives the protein CASSLAGVRGEQFF.

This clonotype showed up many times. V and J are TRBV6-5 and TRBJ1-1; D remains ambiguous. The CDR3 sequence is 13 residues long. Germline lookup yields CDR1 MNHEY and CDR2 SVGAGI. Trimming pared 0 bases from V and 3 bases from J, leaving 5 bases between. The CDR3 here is CASSYSLYTEAFF. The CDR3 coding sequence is TGTGCCAGCAGTTACTCCCTCTACACTGAAGCTTTCTTT.

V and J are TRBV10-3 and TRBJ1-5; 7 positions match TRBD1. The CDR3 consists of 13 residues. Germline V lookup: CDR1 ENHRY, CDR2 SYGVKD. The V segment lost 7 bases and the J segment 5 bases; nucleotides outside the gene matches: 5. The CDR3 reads CAITDRYDQPQHF. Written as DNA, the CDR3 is TGTGCCATCACGGACAGGTATGATCAGCCCCAGCATTTT.

In DNA form, the CDR3 reads TGTGCCATCACCGGAGATGGAATCTCTGGGGCCAACGTCCTGACTTTC. Its protein product is CAITGDGISGANVLTF. This rearrangement joins TRBV10-3 to TRBJ2-6; the D is unclear. V lost 7 bases and J 0 bases, leaving 13 bases between the germline ends. The CDR3 extends over 16 amino acids. The germline gives CDR1 ENHRY, CDR2 SYGVKD.

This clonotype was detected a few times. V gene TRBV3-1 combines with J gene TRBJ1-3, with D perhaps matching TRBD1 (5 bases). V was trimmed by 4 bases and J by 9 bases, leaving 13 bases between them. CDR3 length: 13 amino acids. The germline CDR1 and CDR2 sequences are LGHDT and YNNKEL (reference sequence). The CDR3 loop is CASSLRRDVTIYF. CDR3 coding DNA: TGTGCCAGCAGCCTTAGGAGGGACGTCACCATATATTTT.

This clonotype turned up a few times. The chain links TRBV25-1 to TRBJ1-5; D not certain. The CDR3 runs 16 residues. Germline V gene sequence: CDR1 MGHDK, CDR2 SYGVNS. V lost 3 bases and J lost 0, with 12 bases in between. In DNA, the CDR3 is TGTGCCAGCAGTGACTCCGAGACTAATAGCAATCAGCCCCAGCATTTT. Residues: CASSDSETNSNQPQHF. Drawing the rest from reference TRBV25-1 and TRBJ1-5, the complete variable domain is EADIYQTPRYLVIGTGKKITLECSQTMGHDKMYWYQQDPGMELHLIHYSYGVNSTEKGDLSSESTVSRIRTEHFPLTLESARPSHTSQYLCASSDSETNSNQPQHFGDGTRLSIL.

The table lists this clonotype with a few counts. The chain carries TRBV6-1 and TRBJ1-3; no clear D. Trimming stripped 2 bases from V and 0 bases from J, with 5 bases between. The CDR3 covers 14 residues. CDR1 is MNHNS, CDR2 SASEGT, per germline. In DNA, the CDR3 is TGTGCCAGCAGTGAACAACTCTCTGGAAACACCATATATTTT. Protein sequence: CASSEQLSGNTIYF.

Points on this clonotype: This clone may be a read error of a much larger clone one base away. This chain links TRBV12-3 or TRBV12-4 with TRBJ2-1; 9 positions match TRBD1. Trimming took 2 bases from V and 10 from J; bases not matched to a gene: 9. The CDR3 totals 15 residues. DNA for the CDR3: TGTGCCAGCAGTTTAATAGGGGACAGGGTTAACGAGCAGTTCTTC. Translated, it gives CASSLIGDRVNEQFF.

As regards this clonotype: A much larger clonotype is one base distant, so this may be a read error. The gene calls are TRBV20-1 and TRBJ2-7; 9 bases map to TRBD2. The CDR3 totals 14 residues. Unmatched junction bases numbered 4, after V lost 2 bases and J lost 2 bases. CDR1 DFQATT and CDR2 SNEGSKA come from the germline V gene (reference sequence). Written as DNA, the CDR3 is TGCAGTGCTAGACTAGCGGGAACGACCTACGAGCAGTACTTC. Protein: CSARLAGTTYEQYF.

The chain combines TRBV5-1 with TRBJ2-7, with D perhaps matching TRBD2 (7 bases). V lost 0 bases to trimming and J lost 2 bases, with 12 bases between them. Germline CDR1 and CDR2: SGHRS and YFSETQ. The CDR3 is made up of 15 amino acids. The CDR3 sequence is CASSLVGGLPYEQYF. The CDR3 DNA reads TGCGCCAGCAGCTTGGTGGGGGGGCTGCCCTACGAGCAGTACTTC.

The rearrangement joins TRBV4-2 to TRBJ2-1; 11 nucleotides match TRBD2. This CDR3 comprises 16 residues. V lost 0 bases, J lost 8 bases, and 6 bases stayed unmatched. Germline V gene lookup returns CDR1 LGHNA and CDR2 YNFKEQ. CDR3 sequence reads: CASSQDRTSGGDEQFF. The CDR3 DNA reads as TGTGCCAGCAGCCAAGACCGCACTAGCGGGGGAGATGAGCAGTTCTTC.

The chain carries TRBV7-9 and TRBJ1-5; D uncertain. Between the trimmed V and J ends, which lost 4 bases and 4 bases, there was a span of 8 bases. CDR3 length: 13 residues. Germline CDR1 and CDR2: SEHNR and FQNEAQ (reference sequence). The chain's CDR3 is CASSSTENQPQHF. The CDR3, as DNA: TGTGCCAGCAGCTCCACAGAGAATCAGCCCCAGCATTTT.

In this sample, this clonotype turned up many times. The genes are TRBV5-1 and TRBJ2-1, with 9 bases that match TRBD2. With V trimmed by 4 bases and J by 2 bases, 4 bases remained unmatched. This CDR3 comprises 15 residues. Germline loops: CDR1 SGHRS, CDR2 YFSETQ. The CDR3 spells CASSPGLAPYNEQFF. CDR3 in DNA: TGCGCCAGCAGCCCGGGACTAGCCCCCTACAATGAGCAGTTCTTC. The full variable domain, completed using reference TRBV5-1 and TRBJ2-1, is KAGVTQTPRYLIKTRGQQVTLSCSPISGHRSVSWYQQTPGQGLQFLFEYFSETQRNKGNFPGRFSGRQFSNSRSEMNVSTLELGDSALYLCASSPGLAPYNEQFFGPGTRLTVL.

This chain's CDR3 is CASSPRAEQYF. In DNA, the CDR3 is TGTGCCAGCAGTCCTCGGGCCGAGCAGTACTTC. The V gene is TRBV27, the J gene TRBJ2-7; D is ambiguous. Germline V lookup: CDR1 MNHEY, CDR2 SMNVEV (reference sequence). V was pared by 5 bases and J by 6 bases, with 8 bases between. The length of the CDR3 is 11 residues.

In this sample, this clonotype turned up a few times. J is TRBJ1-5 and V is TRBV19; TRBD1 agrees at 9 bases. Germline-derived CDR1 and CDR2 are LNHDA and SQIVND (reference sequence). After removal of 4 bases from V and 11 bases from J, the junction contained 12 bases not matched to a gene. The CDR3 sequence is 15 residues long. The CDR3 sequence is CASSKGQGTLSAQHF. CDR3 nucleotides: TGTGCCAGTAGTAAAGGACAGGGGACTCTCTCGGCCCAGCATTTT.

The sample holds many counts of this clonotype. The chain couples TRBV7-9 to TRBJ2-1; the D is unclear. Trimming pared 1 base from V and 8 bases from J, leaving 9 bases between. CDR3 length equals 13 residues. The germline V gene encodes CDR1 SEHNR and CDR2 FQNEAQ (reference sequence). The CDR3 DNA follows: TGTGCCAGCAGCTTAGAGGCAGAATATGAGCAGTTCTTC. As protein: CASSLEAEYEQFF.

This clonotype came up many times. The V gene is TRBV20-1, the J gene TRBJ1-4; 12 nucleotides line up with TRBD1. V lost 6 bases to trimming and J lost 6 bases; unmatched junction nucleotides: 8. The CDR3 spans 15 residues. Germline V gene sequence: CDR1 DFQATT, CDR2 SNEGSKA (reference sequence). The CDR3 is CSATGTGGQDEKLFF. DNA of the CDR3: TGCAGTGCAACCGGGACAGGGGGCCAGGATGAAAAACTGTTTTTT.

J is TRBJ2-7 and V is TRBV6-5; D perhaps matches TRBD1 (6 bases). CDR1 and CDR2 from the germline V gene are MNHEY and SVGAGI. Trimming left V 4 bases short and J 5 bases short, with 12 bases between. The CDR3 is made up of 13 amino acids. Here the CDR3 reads CASSSRDNDEQYF. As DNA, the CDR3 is TGTGCCAGCAGTTCGAGGGACAACGACGAGCAGTACTTC.

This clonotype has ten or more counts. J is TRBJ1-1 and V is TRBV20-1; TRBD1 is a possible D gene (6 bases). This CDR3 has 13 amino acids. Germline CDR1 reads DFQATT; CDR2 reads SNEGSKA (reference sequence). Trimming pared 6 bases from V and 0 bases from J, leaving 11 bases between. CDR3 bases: TGCAGTGCCCCGGACAGATTGAACACTGAAGCTTTCTTT. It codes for CSAPDRLNTEAFF.

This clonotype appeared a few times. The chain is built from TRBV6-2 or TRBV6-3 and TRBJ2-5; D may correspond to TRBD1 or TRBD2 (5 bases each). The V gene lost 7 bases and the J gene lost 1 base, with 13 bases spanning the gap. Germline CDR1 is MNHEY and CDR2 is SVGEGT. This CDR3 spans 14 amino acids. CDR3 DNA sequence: TGTGCCAGCACCGACCCAGGGACCCAAGAGACCCAGTACTTC. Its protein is CASTDPGTQETQYF.

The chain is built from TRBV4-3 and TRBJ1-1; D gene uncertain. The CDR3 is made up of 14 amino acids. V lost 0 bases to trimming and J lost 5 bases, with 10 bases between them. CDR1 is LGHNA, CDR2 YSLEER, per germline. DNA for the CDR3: TGCGCCAGCAGCCAAGATAGGATCTCGACTGAAGCTTTCTTT. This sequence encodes CASSQDRISTEAFF.

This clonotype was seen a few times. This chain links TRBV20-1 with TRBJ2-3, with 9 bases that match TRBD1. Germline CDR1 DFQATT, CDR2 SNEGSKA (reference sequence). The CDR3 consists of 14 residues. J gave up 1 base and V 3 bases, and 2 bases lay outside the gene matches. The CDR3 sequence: CSARDRGRTDTQYF. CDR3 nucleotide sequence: TGCAGTGCTAGGGACAGGGGCCGCACAGATACGCAGTATTTT.

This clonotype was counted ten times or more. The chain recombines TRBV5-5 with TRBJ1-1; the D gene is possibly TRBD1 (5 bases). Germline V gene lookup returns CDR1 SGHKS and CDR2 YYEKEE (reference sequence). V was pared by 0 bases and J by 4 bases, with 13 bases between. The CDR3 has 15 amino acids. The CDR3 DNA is TGTGCCAGCAGCTTGGATGGGGGTGGGAGCACTGAAGCTTTCTTT. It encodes CASSLDGGGSTEAFF.